This TCR beta chain was identified in a study of T cell clonality in common variable immunodeficiency. This clone was seen only a few times. Its matching antigen is unknown. The CDR3 end falls 3 residues outside the read, so it is completed with the germline J gene. V dropped 3 bases and J dropped 4; count of bases not matched to a gene: 8. Germline CDR1 SGHVS, CDR2 FNYEAQ. The CDR3 loop spans 17 amino acids. The repertoire was sequenced with immunoSEQ multiplex PCR; TCRdb's copy has only in-frame clones and lacks some. This sample includes 25,000 to 35,000 clones with no singletons; its ten biggest clones take up under 4%. Study results and caveats: Fewer deletions and N-nucleotide insertions were reportedly seen in common variable immunodeficiency TCR beta sequences. Compared with healthy controls, CVID subjects showed increased TCRbeta clonality, mostly in about a third.

Of CVID subjects, some 15 were female and over 25 male, mean age about 40. The receptor's source is a human donor with common variable immunodeficiency. The specimen sequenced was peripheral blood mononuclear cells. This chain connects TRBV7-6 to TRBJ2-3; 12 bases match TRBD1. The sequenced part of the CDR3 DNA is TGTGCCAGCAGCTTTGGTACCGGGACAGGGGGCCCAGATACG. Encoded protein: CASSFGTGTGGPDT. The full CDR3 protein reads CASSFGTGTGGPDTQYF.